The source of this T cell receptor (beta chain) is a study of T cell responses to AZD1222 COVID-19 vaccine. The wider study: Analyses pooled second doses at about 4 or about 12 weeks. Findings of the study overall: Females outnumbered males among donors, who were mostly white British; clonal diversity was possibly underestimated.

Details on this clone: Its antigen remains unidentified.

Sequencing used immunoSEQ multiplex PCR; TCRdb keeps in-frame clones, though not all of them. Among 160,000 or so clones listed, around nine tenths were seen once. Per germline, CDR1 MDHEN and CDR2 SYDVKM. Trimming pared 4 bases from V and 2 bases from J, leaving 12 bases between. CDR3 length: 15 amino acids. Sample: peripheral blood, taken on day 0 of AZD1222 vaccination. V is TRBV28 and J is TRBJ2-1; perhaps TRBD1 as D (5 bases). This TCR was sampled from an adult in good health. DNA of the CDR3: TGTGCCAGCAGTTCCACAAGGGGTACCTACAATGAGCAGTTCTTC. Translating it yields CASSSTRGTYNEQFF.